Included here is one T cell receptor (beta chain) sequence, with context. Primers included in the PCR were 60 Vbeta and 13 Jbeta primers. Method: immunoSEQ multiplex PCR; TCRdb's copy keeps in-frame clones and lacks some. This sample carries around 200,000 clones, roughly 85% of them seen once, and the ten largest clones take 4.4%. The ends lost 3 bases at V and 4 bases at J; junction bases unmatched: 5. This CDR3 has 15 residues. Germline V gene sequence: CDR1 SGDLS, CDR2 YYNGEE. The data belong to a study of cytomegalovirus exposure and HLA in healthy donors. V is TRBV9 and J is TRBJ2-3; 10 nucleotides match TRBD2. What was sequenced was PBMCs. This TCR derives from a woman aged 25 to 39 in good health and CMV-seropositive. The CDR3 spells CASSALAGGSDTQYF. In nucleotides, the CDR3 is TGTGCCAGCAGCGCTTTAGCGGGGGGATCAGATACGCAGTATTTT. Full variable domain (rest looked up from reference TRBV9 and TRBJ2-3): DSGVTQTPKHLITATGQRVTLRCSPRSGDLSVYWYQQSLDQGLQFLIQYYNGEERAKGNILERFSAQQFPDLHSELNLSSLELGDSALYFCASSALAGGSDTQYFGPGTRLTVL.